The 20 T cell receptor beta chains below were found in one sample sequenced in a study of cytomegalovirus exposure and HLA in healthy donors. The PCR was carried out with 60 Vbeta primers and 13 Jbeta primers. Assay used: immunoSEQ multiplex PCR; TCRdb lists only in-frame clones, some missing. The table records 150,000 to 250,000 clones, roughly 85% of them present only once. Sequencing input: PBMCs. The receptor source for this set is a woman between 25 and 40 years old in good health and CMV-seropositive.

The chain couples TRBV7-8 to TRBJ1-2; TRBD1 agrees at 7 bases. CDR3 size: 15 residues. Germline V CDR1 and CDR2: SGHVS, FQNEAQ. Trimming removed 5 bases from V and 8 bases from J; junction bases left unmatched: 14. The CDR3, as DNA: TGTGCCAGCAGCCCGACCCCAGGGGGGCTAAGGGGCTACACCTTC. Translation gives CASSPTPGGLRGYTF.

This clone has only one observation. The chain combines TRBV19 with TRBJ2-4; D unresolved. CDR1 and CDR2 from the germline V gene are LNHDA and SQIVND (reference sequence). The CDR3 contains 14 residues. V lost 1 base, J lost 6 bases, and 10 bases lay in between. In DNA form, the CDR3 reads TGTGCCAGTAGTATAGGACTGGATGTAAACATTCAGTACTTC. Amino acid sequence: CASSIGLDVNIQYF.

This clone was recorded only once. V gene TRBV4-2 combines with J gene TRBJ1-1; 7 nucleotides agree with TRBD1. V lost 1 base, J lost 9 bases, and 8 bases stayed unmatched. The CDR3 spans 14 residues. Germline V CDR1 and CDR2: LGHNA, YNFKEQ. The CDR3 region is CASSQVRGGAKAFF. The CDR3 DNA reads as TGTGCCAGCAGCCAAGTTCGAGGGGGCGCGAAAGCTTTCTTT.

V usage is TRBV10-3 and J usage is TRBJ1-2; a weak D match, TRBD1 (6 bases). CDR1 and CDR2 from the germline V gene are ENHRY and SYGVKD. The CDR3 is made up of 14 amino acids. The V and J ends lost 2 bases and 5 bases respectively, with 12 bases between them. CDR3 protein: CAISEARGRYGYTF. The CDR3 DNA reads as TGTGCCATCAGTGAGGCCAGGGGAAGGTATGGCTACACCTTC.

This chain connects TRBV6-6 to TRBJ1-1; no firm D call. The CDR3 sequence is 12 residues long. With 6 bases removed from V and 2 bases from J, the gap between germline ends came to 7 bases. Germline lookup yields CDR1 MNHNY and CDR2 SVGAGI (reference sequence). The CDR3 is CASSPFNTEAFF. CDR3 nucleotides: TGTGCCAGCAGCCCGTTTAACACTGAAGCTTTCTTT.

V gene TRBV4-3 combines with J gene TRBJ2-5; 7 nucleotides line up with TRBD1. V shed 0 bases, J shed 3 bases, and the junction held 4 bases outside the gene matches. Germline V gene sequence: CDR1 LGHNA, CDR2 YSLEER. The CDR3 spans 15 residues. This CDR3 reads CASSQDWGQKETQYF. The CDR3 bases are TGCGCCAGCAGCCAAGATTGGGGACAGAAAGAGACCCAGTACTTC.

V usage is TRBV4-3 and J usage is TRBJ2-1, with unresolved D. This CDR3 comprises 15 residues. The germline V gene has CDR1 LGHNA and CDR2 YSLEER. The V and J ends lost 4 bases and 6 bases respectively, with 16 bases between them. The CDR3 spells CASSPQPPPGNEQFF. DNA for the CDR3: TGCGCCAGCAGCCCGCAGCCACCTCCGGGCAATGAGCAGTTCTTC.

The J gene is TRBJ2-7, the V gene TRBV13; perhaps TRBD2 as D (6 bases). With 5 bases removed from V and 3 bases from J, the gap between germline ends came to 29 bases. CDR3 length equals 19 residues. Germline V lookup: CDR1 PRHDT, CDR2 FYEKMQ (reference sequence). The CDR3 DNA follows: TGTGCCAGCAGCCCAGAGGGAGAATTGGGGAAAAGGAGGGTCTACGAGCAGTACTTC. It is translated as CASSPEGELGKRRVYEQYF. Combining the CDR3 with reference TRBV13 and TRBJ2-7 gives the whole variable domain AAGVIQSPRHLIKEKRETATLKCYPIPRHDTVYWYQQGPGQDPQFLISFYEKMQSDKGSIPDRFSAQQFSDYHSELNMSSLELGDSALYFCASSPEGELGKRRVYEQYFGPGTRLTVT.

The chain recombines TRBV4-3 with TRBJ2-7, with 8 bases identical to TRBD1. CDR3 size: 13 residues. CDR1 is LGHNA and CDR2 is YSLEER in the germline V gene. Germline trimming cut 2 bases from V and 4 bases from J; bases unmatched to any gene: 1. The CDR3 region is CASSQRQGYEQYF. The CDR3 DNA reads as TGCGCCAGCAGCCAACGACAGGGGTACGAGCAGTACTTC.

This chain uses TRBV7-8 with TRBJ1-1, with D unresolved. Germline V gene sequence: CDR1 SGHVS, CDR2 FQNEAQ. This CDR3 comprises 16 residues. The V gene lost 5 bases and the J gene lost 0 bases, with 16 bases spanning the gap. The CDR3 DNA follows: TGTGCCAGCAGCCCCTCGGCCGAGGGCATGAACACTGAAGCTTTCTTT. Translating it yields CASSPSAEGMNTEAFF.

This clone appeared once. The chain recombines TRBV11-3 with TRBJ1-5; TRBD1 matches at 10 bases. The CDR3 extends over 14 amino acids. Germline V gives CDR1 SGHNT, CDR2 YENEEA. The J segment lost 7 bases and the V segment lost 2 bases, leaving 2 bases of the junction unmatched. CDR3 region: CASSLRDRGQPQHF. The CDR3 DNA reads TGTGCCAGCAGCTTACGGGACAGGGGCCAGCCCCAGCATTTT.

The chain has TRBV7-9 and TRBJ2-1, with TRBD2 matching 12 bases. The CDR3 contains 17 residues. With V trimmed by 1 base and J by 8 bases, 9 bases remained unmatched. Germline CDR1 SEHNR, CDR2 FQNEAQ (reference sequence). CDR3 nucleotide sequence: TGTGCCAGCAGCTTAGTCGCTTGGACTAGCGGGACGGATGAGCAGTTCTTC. Its protein product is CASSLVAWTSGTDEQFF.

J is TRBJ2-7 and V is TRBV5-1, with a possible D match to TRBD1 (6 bases). This CDR3 has 16 residues. Germline V gives CDR1 SGHRS, CDR2 YFSETQ. V was trimmed by 4 bases and J by 4 bases, leaving 21 bases between them. CDR3 residues: CASSQGPDKTLYEQYF. CDR3 coding DNA: TGCGCCAGCAGCCAGGGGCCCGACAAGACCTTATACGAGCAGTACTTC.

The chain is built from TRBV18 and TRBJ1-1, with D perhaps TRBD1 (5 bases). CDR3 length equals 14 residues. Trimming pared 2 bases from V and 3 bases from J, leaving 10 bases between. CDR1 and CDR2 from the germline V gene are KGHSH and LQKENI. CDR3 nucleotides: TGTGCCAGCTCACCAGGGGCCGAACACACTGAAGCTTTCTTT. Translating it yields CASSPGAEHTEAFF.

There are a few counts of this clone. The chain joins TRBV9 to TRBJ2-7; D possibly corresponds to TRBD2 (7 bases). The germline V and J ends were trimmed by 4 bases and 3 bases, with 17 bases remaining between them. The CDR3 sequence is 15 residues long. Per the germline V gene, CDR1 is SGDLS and CDR2 is YYNGEE. The CDR3: CASSPGAGAVYEQYF. DNA for the CDR3: TGTGCCAGCAGCCCAGGGGCGGGGGCTGTCTACGAGCAGTACTTC.

V gene TRBV7-9 combines with J gene TRBJ2-4; possible D gene TRBD2, 6 bases. CDR1 and CDR2 from the germline V gene are SEHNR and FQNEAQ (reference sequence). The CDR3 extends over 15 amino acids. Between the trimmed V and J ends, which lost 4 bases and 3 bases, there was a span of 13 bases. CDR3 nucleotide sequence: TGTGCCAGCAGCTACCCGGGGGAGGACAAAAACATTCAGTACTTC. It yields the protein CASSYPGEDKNIQYF. Together with reference TRBV7-9 and TRBJ2-4, the CDR3 gives the full variable domain: DTGVSQNPRHKITKRGQNVTFRCDPISEHNRLYWYRQTLGQGPEFLTYFQNEAQLEKSRLLSDRFSAERPKGSFSTLEIQRTEQGDSAMYLCASSYPGEDKNIQYFGAGTRLSVL.

This clone came up a few times. This chain links TRBV27 with TRBJ2-7; no definite D call. The CDR3 is 12 amino acids. Trimming removed 1 base at V and 5 bases at J, with 6 bases between. Germline V gene lookup returns CDR1 MNHEY and CDR2 SMNVEV (reference sequence). As DNA, the CDR3 is TGTGCCAGCAGTTTATTAGGAGACGAGCAGTACTTC. Translated, it gives CASSLLGDEQYF.

J is TRBJ1-6 and V is TRBV10-3; a weak D match, TRBD1 (5 bases). Germline CDR1 reads ENHRY; CDR2 reads SYGVKD. This CDR3 region has 12 residues. V gave up 10 bases and J gave up 7 bases, with 11 bases separating them. CDR3: CANGGDNSPLHF. The CDR3 nucleotides read TGTGCCAACGGGGGAGACAATTCACCCCTCCACTTT.

This chain joins TRBV10-3 and TRBJ1-3; D possibly corresponds to TRBD1 (6 bases). V was clipped by 6 bases and J by 2 bases, with 8 bases between them. This CDR3 has 13 amino acids. Per germline, CDR1 ENHRY and CDR2 SYGVKD. CDR3 loop: CAIRQGTGNTIYF. The DNA for the CDR3 is TGTGCCATCAGGCAGGGGACTGGAAACACCATATATTTT.

This clone appeared once. The chain joins TRBV21-1 to TRBJ1-2; no check of the table's D call, TRBD1, against the DNA was made. TRBV21-1 is a documented pseudogene. The CDR3 sequence is 22 residues long. Written as DNA, the CDR3 is TGTGCCAGCAGCAAAAAAACGCCGAGCCCTATGACAGGGAGACGAGGGAACTATGGCTACACCTTC. Amino acids: CASSKKTPSPMTGRRGNYGYTF.